This TCR beta chain comes out of a study of T-cell memory formation after mild COVID-19. Study outcomes and limitations: Clones that contracted from day 15 to 85 were balanced CD4/CD8, while later expanders leaned CD4+. Confirmation of SARS-CoV-2 specificity was lacking for second-wave clones peaking day 37.

Per germline, CDR1 SEHNR and CDR2 FQNEAQ (reference sequence). The CDR3 length is 17 residues. With V trimmed by 2 bases and J by 3 bases, 10 bases remained unmatched. For this clonotype: The target antigen is unknown.

cDNA libraries for TCR alpha and TCR beta, carrying sample barcodes and UMIs, came from 5'RACE with constant-segment primers. A single record per CDR3 protein comes from TCRdb applying MiXCR to the 5' RACE reads. Here the sample spans roughly 86,000 distinct CDR3 sequences, roughly 16% being singletons. The sequence was obtained from a young man who had mild COVID-19 (a few samples of this study predate the infection). Cell type and time point are not known. The J gene is TRBJ2-3, the V gene TRBV7-9, with 8 nucleotides matching TRBD2. The sequencing input was PBMCs or a T cell subset sorted from them (not recorded which). CDR3 in amino acids: CASSLSRQRGPTDTQYF. The CDR3 DNA reads as TGTGCCAGCAGCTTAAGTAGGCAGCGGGGGCCAACAGATACGCAGTATTTT.